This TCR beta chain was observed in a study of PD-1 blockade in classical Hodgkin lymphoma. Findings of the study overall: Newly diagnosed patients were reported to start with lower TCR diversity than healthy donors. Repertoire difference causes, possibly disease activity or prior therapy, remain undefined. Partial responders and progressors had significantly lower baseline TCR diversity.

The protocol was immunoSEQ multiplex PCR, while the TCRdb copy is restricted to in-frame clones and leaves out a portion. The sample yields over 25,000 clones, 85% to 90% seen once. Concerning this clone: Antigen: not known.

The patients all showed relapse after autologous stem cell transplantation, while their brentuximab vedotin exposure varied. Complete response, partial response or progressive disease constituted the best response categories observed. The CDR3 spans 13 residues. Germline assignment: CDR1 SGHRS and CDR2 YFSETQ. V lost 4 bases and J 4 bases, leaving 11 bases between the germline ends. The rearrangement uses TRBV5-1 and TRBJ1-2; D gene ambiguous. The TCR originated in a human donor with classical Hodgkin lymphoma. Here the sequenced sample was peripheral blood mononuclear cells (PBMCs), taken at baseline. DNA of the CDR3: TGCGCCAGCAGCCTTCTCGGGGTCTATGGCTACACCTTC. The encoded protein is CASSLLGVYGYTF.